The 14 T cell receptor beta chains reported below all come from one sample, sequenced in a study of blood T cells in healthy people across ages. The second PCR ran roughly 7 to 11 cycles with a sample-barcoded 5' primer and J-beta primers. One entry per CDR3 protein results from TCRdb running MiXCR on the 5' RACE reads. The sample records 1.8 million or so distinct CDR3 sequences, 35% to 50% being singletons. Sequenced sample: blood. These receptors originate from a human donor in good health.

This clonotype occurred a few times. This sequence joins TRBV2 and TRBJ2-7; D unresolved. This CDR3 is 13 amino acids long. Trimming took 6 bases from V and 1 from J, leaving 10 bases between them. Germline-derived CDR1 and CDR2 are SNHLY and FYNNEI. The CDR3 reads CASRPDGSYEQYF. In DNA form, the CDR3 reads TGTGCCAGCAGACCAGATGGTTCCTACGAGCAGTACTTC.

This clonotype was observed a few times. The chain couples TRBV7-9 to TRBJ2-5; 7 nucleotides align to TRBD2. The CDR3 loop spans 17 amino acids. Germline loops: CDR1 SEHNR, CDR2 FQNEAQ (reference sequence). Trimming removed 1 base from V and 2 bases from J; junction bases left unmatched: 10. The CDR3 spells CASSLGVVGGEQETQYF. The CDR3 nucleotides read TGTGCCAGCAGCTTAGGGGTTGTTGGGGGGGAGCAAGAGACCCAGTACTTC.

The chain has TRBV7-2 and TRBJ2-3, with 12 nucleotides matching TRBD2. After removal of 5 bases from V and 1 base from J, the junction contained 16 bases not matched to a gene. The CDR3 covers 20 residues. Germline V gene data show CDR1 as SGHTA and CDR2 as FQGNSA. The DNA of the CDR3 is TGTGCCAGCAGCCACTTAGGGCTAGCGGGGGGGGTCGCGGGCACAGATACGCAGTATTTT. Amino acids: CASSHLGLAGGVAGTDTQYF.

This clonotype was observed a few times. The rearrangement uses TRBV3-1 and TRBJ1-6; no clear D. V lost 3 bases and J 9 bases, leaving 18 bases between the germline ends. The CDR3 spans 16 residues. The germline V gene has CDR1 LGHDT and CDR2 YNNKEL (reference sequence). The CDR3 loop is CASSQASTSLASPLHF. As DNA, the CDR3 is TGTGCCAGCAGCCAGGCCTCAACTAGTCTCGCTTCACCCCTCCACTTT.

The V gene is TRBV27, the J gene TRBJ2-4; a possible D gene is TRBD1 (6 bases). With the DNA end fitting TRBJ2-7 better, the J assignment may be wrong. The CDR3 has 16 amino acids. Germline V CDR1 and CDR2: MNHEY, SMNVEV (reference sequence). This CDR3 reads CASSSSTGYKVYEQYF. In DNA, the CDR3 is TGTGCCAGCAGTTCATCCACAGGGTATAAGGTCTACGAGCAGTACTTC.

A few counts support this clonotype. The chain uses TRBV21-1 and TRBJ2-4; the table's D call of TRBD1 was not tested on the DNA. TRBV21-1 is labeled a pseudogene. The CDR3 consists of 14 residues. The CDR3 DNA reads TGTGCCAGCAGCGGACAGGGGCATAAGAACATTCAGTACTTC. Encoded protein: CASSGQGHKNIQYF.

This clonotype was observed a few times. The rearrangement uses TRBV7-6 and TRBJ2-7, with 9 positions matching TRBD1. Germline trimming cut 5 bases from V and 5 bases from J; bases unmatched to any gene: 16. The germline V gene encodes CDR1 SGHVS and CDR2 FNYEAQ. The CDR3 runs to 17 residues. The CDR3 protein is CASSRVPGQGEDDEQYF. In DNA form, the CDR3 reads TGTGCCAGCAGCCGTGTCCCGGGACAGGGAGAGGATGACGAGCAGTACTTC.

This clonotype was recorded only once. The rearrangement joins TRBV27 to TRBJ1-5, with 12 bases that match TRBD1. The V gene end was trimmed by 6 bases and the J gene end by 6 bases; junction bases not matched to a gene: 6. Germline V CDR1 and CDR2: MNHEY, SMNVEV (reference sequence). This CDR3 spans 15 amino acids. In DNA form, the CDR3 reads TGTGCCAGCAGACCGGGACAGGGGGCATTTCAGCCCCAGCATTTT. It codes for CASRPGQGAFQPQHF.

The V and J genes are TRBV12-3 or TRBV12-4 and TRBJ1-1; the match to TRBD1 covers 7 bases. This CDR3 region has 13 residues. The V and J ends lost 6 bases and 7 bases, in that order; junction bases with no gene match: 8. The CDR3 nucleotides are TGTGCCAGCAGCCTGACAGGGCGAAATGAAGCTTTCTTT. Encoded protein: CASSLTGRNEAFF.

The chain recombines TRBV3-1 with TRBJ2-4, with D perhaps matching TRBD1 (5 bases). Germline CDR1 reads LGHDT; CDR2 reads YNNKEL (reference sequence). The CDR3 extends over 16 amino acids. V was pared by 1 base and J by 13 bases, with 23 bases between. For the CDR3, the DNA is TGTGCCAGCAGCCAAGCTACGACAGTGCCCTCCTACGGGCAGTACTTC. Its protein product is CASSQATTVPSYGQYF.

This clonotype was observed a few times. This rearrangement joins TRBV28 to TRBJ2-7; D is ambiguous. The CDR3 has 14 residues. Germline values: CDR1 MDHEN, CDR2 SYDVKM. V was pared by 5 bases and J by 0 bases, with 11 bases between. DNA for the CDR3: TGTGCCAGCAGTCATGGAATAAACTCCTACGAGCAGTACTTC. It yields the protein CASSHGINSYEQYF.

In this sample, this clonotype turned up a few times. The chain recombines TRBV6-1 with TRBJ2-7, with D uncertain. CDR3 size: 12 residues. Germline V lookup: CDR1 MNHNS, CDR2 SASEGT. V lost 10 bases, J lost 7 bases, and 17 bases lay in between. The CDR3 nucleotides are TGTGCCACCCTGCAGGAGTACATTGAGCAGTACTTC. Protein: CATLQEYIEQYF.

The chain employs TRBV24-1 and TRBJ2-6; a weak D match, TRBD2 (6 bases). The V gene's germline CDR1 is KGHDR and CDR2 SFDVKD. With 6 bases removed from V and 4 bases from J, the gap between germline ends came to 15 bases. This CDR3 has 16 amino acids. Here the CDR3 DNA reads TGTGCCACCAGTCAACCCGGGACTGCAGGGGCCAACGTCCTGACTTTC. Its protein is CATSQPGTAGANVLTF.

This clonotype has just one count. It may be a read error: a sequence one base away is much more abundant. The rearrangement joins TRBV6-2 or TRBV6-3 to TRBJ2-1; tentative D call: TRBD1 (5 bases). Germline V gives CDR1 MNHEY, CDR2 SVGEGT. This CDR3 contains 14 residues. V dropped 6 bases and J dropped 6 bases, with 15 bases sitting between them. CDR3 sequence reads: CASRQDSAANEQFF. The CDR3 coding sequence is TGTGCCAGCAGGCAAGACAGCGCGGCCAATGAGCAGTTCTTC.